Below, 29 T cell receptor beta chains from the same sample are listed, as sequenced in a study of blood T cell repertoires in COVID-19. This table comes from immunoSEQ multiplex PCR, and its TCRdb copy is limited to in-frame clones, with some not included. The sample has approximately 140,000 clones; roughly 80% are singletons. The sample taken for sequencing was peripheral blood. Source of these receptors: a middle-aged man with acute or convalescent COVID-19.

The V and J genes are TRBV4-1 and TRBJ1-4; D gene uncertain. CDR3 length: 13 residues. Germline loops: CDR1 MGHRA, CDR2 YSYEKL. The V gene lost 1 base and the J gene lost 8 bases, with 8 bases spanning the gap. CDR3: CASSQVPREKLFF. The CDR3, as DNA: TGCGCCAGCAGCCAAGTCCCCCGGGAAAAACTGTTTTTT.

This chain uses TRBV5-6 with TRBJ2-1, with TRBD1 identical over 8 bases. This CDR3 comprises 15 residues. Germline V CDR1 and CDR2: SGHDT, YYEEEE. Trimming removed 4 bases from V and 3 bases from J; junction bases left unmatched: 6. The CDR3 nucleotides are TGTGCCAGCAGCCCTACCGGGACAGGCTACAATGAGCAGTTCTTC. This sequence encodes CASSPTGTGYNEQFF.

V usage is TRBV5-5 and J usage is TRBJ1-4; a weak D match, TRBD1 (6 bases). CDR3 length: 15 residues. From germline, CDR1 is SGHKS and CDR2 YYEKEE (reference sequence). V was shortened by 0 bases and J by 7 bases, with 13 bases between the two germline ends. CDR3 sequence: CASSLEQGRSEKLFF. The DNA for the CDR3 is TGTGCCAGCAGCTTGGAACAGGGAAGGAGTGAAAAACTGTTTTTT.

This clone was seen only a few times. The gene calls are TRBV9 and TRBJ1-4; 9 bases map to TRBD1. The germline gives CDR1 SGDLS, CDR2 YYNGEE. This CDR3 is 15 amino acids long. J lost 1 base, V lost 2 bases, and 0 bases had no gene match. The CDR3 DNA reads TGTGCCAGCAGCGTGGGACAGGGAACTAATGAAAAACTGTTTTTT. Translation gives CASSVGQGTNEKLFF.

The chain recombines TRBV5-1 with TRBJ2-5, with 10 bases lining up with TRBD2. The CDR3 extends over 13 amino acids. J lost 5 bases, V lost 3 bases, and 1 base had no gene match. Looked up from germline, CDR1 is SGHRS and CDR2 is YFSETQ. CDR3 sequence (DNA): TGCGCCAGCAGCTGGGGACTAGCGGAGACCCAGTACTTC. It yields the protein CASSWGLAETQYF.

The chain couples TRBV12-3 or TRBV12-4 to TRBJ1-1; 9 nucleotides agree with TRBD1. With V trimmed by 5 bases and J by 10 bases, 8 bases remained unmatched. The CDR3 length is 13 residues. The CDR3 nucleotides read TGTGCCAGCAGTCTCGGGGGACAGGGCGCAGCTTTCTTT. As protein: CASSLGGQGAAFF.

The chain couples TRBV10-3 to TRBJ2-5, with D possibly TRBD1 on 5 matching bases. This CDR3 region has 14 residues. CDR1 and CDR2 (germline): ENHRY, SYGVKD. V was cut by 6 bases and J by 4 bases, with 15 bases left in between. The CDR3 spells CAISRTQGAETQYF. Written as DNA, the CDR3 is TGTGCCATCAGCCGGACCCAAGGGGCAGAGACCCAGTACTTC.

CDR3: CASRDKGAYGYTF. The CDR3 DNA sequence: TGTGCCAGTCGGGACAAGGGTGCCTATGGCTACACCTTC. The chain uses TRBV19 and TRBJ1-2; possible D gene TRBD1, 6 bases. Germline CDR1 is LNHDA and CDR2 is SQIVND (reference sequence). The CDR3 is made up of 13 amino acids. Trimming left V 8 bases short and J 4 bases short, with 14 bases between.

This chain links TRBV10-3 with TRBJ2-2, with TRBD1 identical over 9 bases. Germline V gene sequence: CDR1 ENHRY, CDR2 SYGVKD. The trim removed 3 bases at V and 5 bases at J, leaving 7 bases unmatched. The CDR3 runs 16 residues. CDR3 residues: CAISESGTGPTGELFF. DNA for the CDR3: TGTGCCATCAGTGAAAGCGGGACAGGGCCAACCGGGGAGCTGTTTTTT.

This chain uses TRBV19 with TRBJ1-4; D ambiguous. This CDR3 region has 15 residues. The V end lost 1 base, the J end lost 2 bases, and 8 bases lay between the germline ends. The germline CDR1 and CDR2 sequences are LNHDA and SQIVND (reference sequence). The CDR3 DNA reads TGTGCCAGTAGTATAGGTCTGTCGACTAATGAAAAACTGTTTTTT. It codes for CASSIGLSTNEKLFF. Variable domain in full (rest from reference TRBV19 and TRBJ1-4): DGGITQSPKYLFRKEGQNVTLSCEQNLNHDAMYWYRQDPGQGLRLIYYSQIVNDFQKGDIAEGYSVSREKKESFPLTVTSAQKNPTAFYLCASSIGLSTNEKLFFGSGTQLSVL.

This clone has only one observation. The chain employs TRBV6-5 and TRBJ1-5; D is ambiguous. The CDR3 spans 14 residues. Trimming left V 6 bases short and J 5 bases short, with 14 bases between. The germline V gene has CDR1 MNHEY and CDR2 SVGAGI. The CDR3 sequence is CASSLADVDQPQHF. The CDR3 region has the DNA TGTGCCAGCAGCCTAGCAGACGTAGATCAGCCCCAGCATTTT.

This rearrangement joins TRBV4-1 to TRBJ1-5, with TRBD1 matching 9 bases. Germline V gives CDR1 MGHRA, CDR2 YSYEKL. J lost 7 bases, V lost 5 bases, and 6 bases had no gene match. This CDR3 spans 14 amino acids. CDR3 nucleotide sequence: TGCGCCAGCAGCTACACAGGGGGCTTACAGCCCCAGCATTTT. This sequence encodes CASSYTGGLQPQHF.

This clone was recorded at least ten times. V gene TRBV7-9 combines with J gene TRBJ2-5, with no clear D. Germline V gene data show CDR1 as SEHNR and CDR2 as FQNEAQ (reference sequence). Trimming stripped 3 bases from V and 1 base from J, with 3 bases between. CDR3 length: 12 amino acids. The CDR3, as DNA: TGTGCCAGCAGCTTCCTCCAAGAGACCCAGTACTTC. Protein: CASSFLQETQYF.

The chain recombines TRBV5-5 with TRBJ1-1; the match to TRBD1 covers 7 bases. Trimming took 4 bases from V and 5 from J; bases not matched to a gene: 8. Germline values: CDR1 SGHKS, CDR2 YYEKEE (reference sequence). The CDR3 consists of 14 residues. CDR3 coding DNA: TGTGCCAGCAGCATAGGGGGCGTTGGGACTGAAGCTTTCTTT. It codes for CASSIGGVGTEAFF.

Within the sample, this clone is medium-sized. The V call is TRBV5-8, the J call TRBJ1-1; possible D gene TRBD1, 5 bases. Between the trimmed V and J ends, which lost 0 bases and 0 bases, there was a span of 12 bases. Germline CDR1 is SGHTS and CDR2 is YDEGEE. The CDR3 loop spans 16 amino acids. The CDR3 protein is CASSLGHLDMNTEAFF. The CDR3 region has the DNA TGTGCCAGCAGCTTGGGACACCTGGACATGAACACTGAAGCTTTCTTT. The whole variable domain, filled in from reference TRBV5-8 and TRBJ1-1, reads EAGVTQSPTHLIKTRGQQATLRCSPISGHTSVYWYQQALGLGLQFLLWYDEGEERNRGNFPPRFSGRQFPNYSSELNVNALELEDSALYLCASSLGHLDMNTEAFFGQGTRLTVV.

V usage is TRBV10-3 and J usage is TRBJ1-1, with 8 bases aligning to TRBD1. The CDR3 totals 13 residues. Germline trimming cut 10 bases from V and 0 bases from J; bases unmatched to any gene: 4. Germline assignment: CDR1 ENHRY and CDR2 SYGVKD. The chain's CDR3 is CATMGQVNTEAFF. In nucleotides, the CDR3 is TGTGCCACCATGGGACAGGTGAACACTGAAGCTTTCTTT.

The V gene is TRBV4-1, the J gene TRBJ2-2; D unclear. V dropped 0 bases and J dropped 2 bases, with 7 bases sitting between them. The CDR3 runs 15 residues. The germline V gene encodes CDR1 MGHRA and CDR2 YSYEKL. The CDR3 here is CASSQEVTNTGELFF. In nucleotides, the CDR3 is TGCGCCAGCAGCCAAGAAGTTACTAACACCGGGGAGCTGTTTTTT.

The gene calls are TRBV27 and TRBJ1-6; no firm D call. This CDR3 contains 13 residues. Germline V CDR1 and CDR2: MNHEY, SMNVEV (reference sequence). Trimming removed 3 bases from V and 5 bases from J, with 5 bases in between. DNA for the CDR3: TGTGCCAGCAGTTTCAGGAATAATTCACCCCTCCACTTT. This gives the protein CASSFRNNSPLHF.

The sample holds a few counts of this clone. The J gene is TRBJ2-2, the V gene TRBV7-9, with 8 positions matching TRBD2. The CDR3 is made up of 17 amino acids. Per germline, CDR1 SEHNR and CDR2 FQNEAQ (reference sequence). V was clipped by 3 bases and J by 5 bases; unmatched bases: 11. The DNA for the CDR3 is TGTGCCAGCAGCTTTTCGCGCGTCGCGGGGGGAACCGGGGAGCTGTTTTTT. Its translation is CASSFSRVAGGTGELFF.

This chain joins TRBV11-2 and TRBJ1-4, with unresolved D. Germline assignment: CDR1 SGHAT and CDR2 FQNNGV. The CDR3 covers 16 residues. The V end was cut by 1 base, the J end by 0 bases, with 9 bases between. CDR3 nucleotides: TGTGCCAGCAGCTTAGGTAGAGCTGCAACTAATGAAAAACTGTTTTTT. The encoded protein is CASSLGRAATNEKLFF.

The rearrangement links TRBV27 to TRBJ1-5; D might be TRBD1 (6 bases). CDR1 and CDR2 (germline): MNHEY, SMNVEV (reference sequence). V was cut by 5 bases and J by 11 bases, with 16 bases left in between. There are 13 residues in the CDR3. DNA of the CDR3: TGTGCCAGCAGTGCGACAGGTACATGGGCCCAGCATTTT. Translation: CASSATGTWAQHF.

This sequence joins TRBV29-1 and TRBJ2-5; D may be TRBD1 (5 bases). The length of the CDR3 is 14 residues. Trimming removed 1 base at V and 2 bases at J, with 11 bases between. CDR1 and CDR2 from the germline V gene are SQVTM and ANQGSEA. The CDR3 DNA sequence: TGCAGCGTTGAAGCATACCGACAGCAAGAGACCCAGTACTTC. Translation gives CSVEAYRQQETQYF.

In DNA, the CDR3 is TGCGCCAGCAGCCTCAGTGGCGGGGCCAACGTCCTGACTTTC. It yields the protein CASSLSGGANVLTF. The V and J genes are TRBV5-1 and TRBJ2-6, with D unresolved. CDR1 and CDR2 (germline): SGHRS, YFSETQ. The CDR3 has 14 residues. Trimming shortened V by 4 bases and J by 4 bases, and 9 bases separated the two germline ends.

The chain employs TRBV7-9 and TRBJ1-1; D may be TRBD1 (5 bases). Germline V gene data show CDR1 as SEHNR and CDR2 as FQNEAQ (reference sequence). CDR3 length: 16 amino acids. V was clipped by 7 bases and J by 1 base, with 19 bases between them. This CDR3 is CASTRAGGEGNTEAFF. The CDR3 DNA follows: TGTGCCAGCACCAGGGCGGGGGGAGAGGGGAACACTGAAGCTTTCTTT.

This clone was observed once. The chain carries TRBV6-6 and TRBJ2-2; D is possibly TRBD2 (5 bases). This CDR3 is built from 15 residues. Germline V gene lookup returns CDR1 MNHNY and CDR2 SVGAGI (reference sequence). Trimming took 1 base from V and 6 from J, leaving 12 bases between them. DNA of the CDR3: TGTGCCAGCAGTTACTTGGGGAGTGGGGCCGGGGAGCTGTTTTTT. It translates to CASSYLGSGAGELFF.

This chain joins TRBV5-1 and TRBJ2-2; 9 bases line up with TRBD2. J was trimmed by 4 bases and V by 5 bases; bases with no gene match: 6. Looked up from germline, CDR1 is SGHRS and CDR2 is YFSETQ. The CDR3 loop spans 15 amino acids. This CDR3 is CASSFRAGGTGELFF. CDR3 nucleotide sequence: TGCGCCAGCAGTTTTAGAGCGGGGGGCACCGGGGAGCTGTTTTTT.

The sample holds one count of this clone. The rearrangement links TRBV18 to TRBJ1-4; D is uncertain. Germline V gene sequence: CDR1 KGHSH, CDR2 LQKENI. V lost 0 bases, J lost 8 bases, and 13 bases lay in between. The CDR3 loop spans 15 amino acids. CDR3 protein: CASSPPTGIREKLFF. In DNA form, the CDR3 reads TGTGCCAGCTCACCACCTACGGGGATTAGGGAAAAACTGTTTTTT.

The genes are TRBV10-3 and TRBJ1-1, with D uncertain. There are 13 residues in the CDR3. The germline V gene encodes CDR1 ENHRY and CDR2 SYGVKD. Deletions cut 7 bases from V and 0 bases from J, with 9 bases between. Written as DNA, the CDR3 is TGTGCCATCATGAGGGAAATGAACACTGAAGCTTTCTTT. It specifies CAIMREMNTEAFF.

The chain combines TRBV7-8 with TRBJ2-2; possibly TRBD2 for D (7 bases). CDR1 SGHVS and CDR2 FQNEAQ come from the germline V gene. V shed 2 bases and J shed 3 bases, with 16 bases lying between them. The length of the CDR3 is 17 residues. The CDR3 coding sequence is TGTGCCAGCAGCTTAAGTAACGGGGGGCCGTACACCGGGGAGCTGTTTTTT. Protein product: CASSLSNGGPYTGELFF. The entire variable domain, with the rest obtained from reference TRBV7-8 and TRBJ2-2, is as follows: GAGVSQSPRYKVAKRGQDVALRCDPISGHVSLFWYQQALGQGPEFLTYFQNEAQLDKSGLPSDRFFAERPEGSVSTLKIQRTQQEDSAVYLCASSLSNGGPYTGELFFGEGSRLTVL.